These 26 T cell receptor beta chains were all obtained from the same sample, sequenced in a study of blood T cell repertoires in COVID-19 (dated by TCRdb to about 2020). Libraries were prepared through the immunoSEQ multiplex PCR assay. TCRdb re-hosts the immuneACCESS table, in-frame sequences only. Its copies lack some clones; in the studies checked, an unresolved V gene accounts for under half of them, and the cause for the rest is not known. The sample table contains more than 150,000 clones; only one count was recorded for 70% to 90% of them. The ten largest make up 2.5% to 3% of the sample. The specimen sequenced was peripheral blood. Receptor source: a man aged 40-49 years with active or convalescent COVID-19.

The rearrangement joins TRBV2 to TRBJ2-1; D gene uncertain. V lost 3 bases to trimming and J lost 0 bases, with 9 bases between them. CDR1 is SNHLY, CDR2 FYNNEI, per germline. There are 15 residues in the CDR3. This chain's CDR3 is CASSDGLNSYNEQFF. CDR3 coding DNA: TGTGCCAGCAGTGATGGCCTCAACTCCTACAATGAGCAGTTCTTC.

This chain links TRBV4-2 with TRBJ1-1, with TRBD1 matching over 7 bases. Germline CDR1 is LGHNA and CDR2 is YNFKEQ. The CDR3 extends over 14 amino acids. V trimming: 3 bases; J trimming: 2 bases; junction bases outside the gene matches: 3. The CDR3 DNA reads as TGTGCCAGCAGCCAGGACAGGCTTAACACTGAAGCTTTCTTT. Its translation: CASSQDRLNTEAFF.

V and J are TRBV29-1 and TRBJ2-7, with 7 bases that match TRBD2. The V gene's germline CDR1 is SQVTM and CDR2 ANQGSEA. The CDR3 runs to 17 residues. Trimming at V came to 1 base and at J to 2 bases, leaving 14 bases not matched to a gene. CDR3 sequence (DNA): TGCAGCGTTGAAGGGGCTAGCGGCAGCTCGAATCCCTACGAGCAGTACTTC. This sequence encodes CSVEGASGSSNPYEQYF.

This rearrangement joins TRBV3-1 (or the pseudogene TRBV3-2) to TRBJ1-4; D perhaps matches TRBD1 (6 bases). Germline lookup yields CDR1 LGHDT and CDR2 YNNKEL (reference sequence). Trimming left V 4 bases short and J 12 bases short, with 12 bases between. The CDR3 runs 12 residues. Here the CDR3 DNA reads TGTGCCAGCAGCCTTACAGGGTTTGAACTGTTTTTT. Amino acids: CASSLTGFELFF.

The chain combines TRBV6-2 or TRBV6-3 with TRBJ2-1; 9 bases align to TRBD2. V gave up 0 bases and J gave up 7 bases; unmatched junction bases: 13. The CDR3 spans 18 residues. Germline V gives CDR1 MNHEY, CDR2 SVGEGT. CDR3 in DNA: TGTGCCAGCAGTTACTCCGTCTTGGAGCAGCGGGGGGATAATGAGCAGTTCTTC. Translation: CASSYSVLEQRGDNEQFF.

The rearrangement links TRBV5-1 to TRBJ2-2, with D possibly TRBD2 on 5 matching bases. V lost 4 bases and J lost 3, with 16 bases in between. CDR1 is SGHRS and CDR2 is YFSETQ in the germline V gene. This CDR3 region has 16 residues. CDR3 DNA: TGCGCCAGCAGCCCCTTGGCGGGTACAGACACCGGGGAGCTGTTTTTT. Protein sequence: CASSPLAGTDTGELFF.

The V and J genes are TRBV19 and TRBJ1-6, with D unresolved. The V and J ends lost 0 bases and 5 bases respectively, with 5 bases between them. The germline V gene has CDR1 LNHDA and CDR2 SQIVND (reference sequence). The CDR3 loop spans 14 amino acids. This CDR3 reads CASSIEGNNSPLHF. For the CDR3, the DNA is TGTGCCAGTAGTATAGAGGGCAATAATTCACCCCTCCACTTT.

The chain couples TRBV28 to TRBJ2-5; D may be TRBD1 (5 bases). The CDR3 runs 13 residues. The germline V gene has CDR1 MDHEN and CDR2 SYDVKM. V dropped 7 bases and J dropped 5 bases, with 14 bases sitting between them. This chain's CDR3 is CASNHRLGETQYF. CDR3 coding DNA: TGTGCCAGCAACCACAGGCTGGGGGAGACCCAGTACTTC.

J is TRBJ1-2 and V is TRBV7-8; D perhaps matches TRBD1 (6 bases). The V end lost 5 bases, the J end lost 0 bases, and 7 bases lay between the germline ends. CDR3 length: 13 residues. Germline CDR1 reads SGHVS; CDR2 reads FQNEAQ. The CDR3 sequence is CASSHRANYGYTF. The CDR3 DNA sequence: TGTGCCAGCAGCCACAGGGCTAACTATGGCTACACCTTC.

The DNA for the CDR3 is TGTGCCAGCAGCGAGACTAGCGGGACCTACAATGAGCAGTTCTTC. Translated, it gives CASSETSGTYNEQFF. V usage is TRBV3-1 (or the pseudogene TRBV3-2) and J usage is TRBJ2-1; 11 nucleotides agree with TRBD2. Trimming cost V 5 bases and J 2 bases; bases outside gene matches: 2. Germline V gene sequence: CDR1 LGHDT, CDR2 YNNKEL (reference sequence). The CDR3 loop spans 15 amino acids.

The chain uses TRBV4-3 and TRBJ1-2, with 11 bases lining up with TRBD1. J lost 5 bases, V lost 3 bases, and 11 bases had no gene match. CDR1 is LGHNA and CDR2 is YSLEER in the germline V gene. The CDR3 loop spans 17 amino acids. This CDR3 reads CASSHLLGQGDRYGYTF. The DNA for the CDR3 is TGCGCCAGCAGCCACCTTCTGGGACAGGGGGATCGGTATGGCTACACCTTC.

The chain uses TRBV7-2 and TRBJ1-2; D is uncertain. CDR1 and CDR2 from the germline V gene are SGHTA and FQGNSA. The V end was cut by 2 bases, the J end by 4 bases, with 8 bases between. The CDR3 runs to 13 residues. This CDR3 is CASSLSTVYGYTF. CDR3 sequence (DNA): TGTGCCAGCAGCTTAAGCACAGTCTATGGCTACACCTTC.

This chain uses TRBV4-3 with TRBJ2-1; D not certain. CDR3 length: 14 amino acids. CDR1 and CDR2 (germline): LGHNA, YSLEER. Between the trimmed V and J ends, which lost 0 bases and 0 bases, there was a span of 3 bases. The CDR3 bases are TGCGCCAGCAGCCAAGAGAGCTCCTACAATGAGCAGTTCTTC. Translated: CASSQESSYNEQFF.

The chain combines TRBV28 with TRBJ1-2; 11 positions agree with TRBD1. V was clipped by 2 bases and J by 7 bases; unmatched bases: 6. The CDR3 totals 15 residues. CDR1 and CDR2 (germline): MDHEN, SYDVKM. The CDR3 region has the DNA TGTGCCAGCAGTTTACCGGGACAGGGGGGTCGTGGCTACACCTTC. Its protein product is CASSLPGQGGRGYTF.

This clone appeared a few times. The CDR3 here is CASSQALSGELFF. The CDR3 DNA reads as TGTGCCAGCAGCCAAGCCCTTTCCGGGGAGCTGTTTTTT. This sequence joins TRBV4-2 and TRBJ2-2; the D is unclear. Trimming shortened V by 1 base and J by 6 bases, and 6 bases separated the two germline ends. CDR1 LGHNA and CDR2 YNFKEQ come from the germline V gene. This CDR3 spans 13 amino acids.

A note on this clone: This sample also contains other DNA sequences that code for the same CDR3. The rearrangement links TRBV6-1 to TRBJ1-2, with 9 bases lining up with TRBD1. V gave up 0 bases and J gave up 5 bases; unmatched junction bases: 4. The CDR3 loop spans 15 amino acids. Germline CDR1 is MNHNS and CDR2 is SASEGT. The CDR3 DNA reads TGTGCCAGCAGTGAAGCTAGGGACAGGGATTATGGCTACACCTTC. This encodes CASSEARDRDYGYTF.

The chain uses TRBV18 and TRBJ1-3, with TRBD1 matching 7 bases. Looked up from germline, CDR1 is KGHSH and CDR2 is LQKENI. Trimming at V came to 2 bases and at J to 0 bases, leaving 7 bases not matched to a gene. The CDR3 covers 17 residues. The CDR3: CASSPSPGGSSGNTIYF. The DNA for the CDR3 is TGTGCCAGCTCACCATCCCCAGGGGGTTCCTCTGGAAACACCATATATTTT.

This rearrangement joins TRBV7-6 to TRBJ2-3; 8 nucleotides agree with TRBD2. CDR1 is SGHVS, CDR2 FNYEAQ, per germline. This CDR3 contains 16 residues. Trimming took 0 bases from V and 0 from J; bases not matched to a gene: 2. The DNA for the CDR3 is TGTGCCAGCAGCTTAGCGCCTAGCGGGAGCACAGATACGCAGTATTTT. Its translation is CASSLAPSGSTDTQYF.

V usage is TRBV4-2 and J usage is TRBJ2-1, with 10 positions matching TRBD2. CDR1 LGHNA and CDR2 YNFKEQ come from the germline V gene. This CDR3 is built from 16 residues. V was pared by 4 bases and J by 5 bases, with 8 bases of the junction left unmatched. CDR3: CASSLLAGGQDNEQFF. In nucleotides, the CDR3 is TGTGCCAGCAGCCTGTTAGCGGGGGGACAAGACAATGAGCAGTTCTTC.

This sequence joins TRBV7-2 and TRBJ1-3; the D is unclear. Per germline, CDR1 SGHTA and CDR2 FQGNSA. The germline V and J ends were trimmed by 6 bases and 1 base, with 10 bases remaining between them. The CDR3 extends over 14 amino acids. CDR3 bases: TGTGCCAGCAGGTCCTTAAAATCTGGAAACACCATATATTTT. This encodes CASRSLKSGNTIYF. Full variable domain (missing parts from reference TRBV7-2 and TRBJ1-3): GAGVSQSPSNKVTEKGKDVELRCDPISGHTALYWYRQSLGQGLEFLIYFQGNSAPDKSGLPSDRFSAERTGGSVSTLTIQRTQQEDSAVYLCASRSLKSGNTIYFGEGSWLTVV.

The rearrangement joins TRBV11-2 to TRBJ2-7; 11 nucleotides line up with TRBD2. With V trimmed by 2 bases and J by 4 bases, 4 bases remained unmatched. The CDR3 sequence is 15 residues long. Per germline, CDR1 SGHAT and CDR2 FQNNGV. The CDR3 spells CASSLQASGGYEQYF. The CDR3 bases are TGTGCCAGCAGCTTACAGGCTAGCGGGGGGTACGAGCAGTACTTC.

V usage is TRBV12-5 and J usage is TRBJ2-5; tentatively, D is TRBD1 (7 bases). V lost 4 bases and J 3 bases, leaving 18 bases between the germline ends. This CDR3 is 16 amino acids long. Germline V gene sequence: CDR1 LGHNT, CDR2 FRNRAP. The CDR3 DNA sequence: TGTGCTAGTGGTTCCTCCCACAGGGGCGGGGAAGAGACCCAGTACTTC. It yields the protein CASGSSHRGGEETQYF.

The chain combines TRBV19 with TRBJ2-3; D not certain. CDR1 LNHDA and CDR2 SQIVND come from the germline V gene (reference sequence). V gave up 5 bases and J gave up 0 bases, with 12 bases separating them. This CDR3 is 15 amino acids long. DNA of the CDR3: TGTGCCAGTAGTCTGGGCGCCGCTAGCACAGATACGCAGTATTTT. Its translation: CASSLGAASTDTQYF.

This chain joins TRBV19 and TRBJ2-5; TRBD1 is a possible D gene (6 bases). The germline V gene has CDR1 LNHDA and CDR2 SQIVND (reference sequence). The V end was cut by 5 bases, the J end by 4 bases, with 11 bases between. This CDR3 is built from 13 residues. The CDR3 here is CASSAGQLETQYF. For the CDR3, the DNA is TGTGCCAGTAGTGCAGGACAGTTAGAGACCCAGTACTTC.

V is TRBV6-5 and J is TRBJ1-5; unclear D gene. There are 13 residues in the CDR3. CDR1 MNHEY and CDR2 SVGAGI come from the germline V gene. V was clipped by 6 bases and J by 2 bases, with 8 bases between them. CDR3 sequence: CASREFGNQPQHF. CDR3 DNA: TGTGCCAGCAGGGAGTTCGGCAATCAGCCCCAGCATTTT.

V and J are TRBV28 and TRBJ2-3; 14 bases fit TRBD2. CDR1 and CDR2 from the germline V gene are MDHEN and SYDVKM. V gave up 3 bases and J gave up 6 bases; unmatched junction bases: 14. This CDR3 is 19 amino acids long. In DNA, the CDR3 is TGTGCCAGCAGTTTGAGTACCGTGACTAGCGGGGGGGCGACGGATACGCAGTATTTT. As protein: CASSLSTVTSGGATDTQYF.